One sample yielded the 26 T cell receptor beta chains listed below, sequenced in a study of T cells in localized non-small cell lung cancer. Assay: immunoSEQ multiplex PCR; the TCRdb copy retains only in-frame clones and omits some. The table has about 13,000 clones, under 30% seen once. The sequences come from lung tumor tissue, collected before any cancer treatment. The receptor set was obtained from a female donor older than 55 with stage I lung adenocarcinoma.

This chain connects TRBV18 to TRBJ1-1; D unresolved. CDR1 is KGHSH, CDR2 LQKENI, per germline. V lost 3 bases and J 0 bases, leaving 11 bases between the germline ends. The CDR3 length is 15 residues. The CDR3 nucleotides are TGTGCCAGCTCACCCAATCAGGAGTTGAACACTGAAGCTTTCTTT. Its protein product is CASSPNQELNTEAFF. The full variable domain, its missing parts supplied by reference TRBV18 and TRBJ1-1, is NAGVMQNPRHLVRRRGQEARLRCSPMKGHSHVYWYRQLPEEGLKFMVYLQKENIIDESGMPKERFSAEFPKEGPSILRIQQVVRGDSAAYFCASSPNQELNTEAFFGQGTRLTVV.

Regarding this clone: Other DNA sequences in this sample translate to the same CDR3. The genes are TRBV9 and TRBJ2-7; unclear D gene. V was cut by 0 bases and J by 2 bases, with 9 bases left in between. CDR3 size: 14 residues. Germline-derived CDR1 and CDR2 are SGDLS and YYNGEE. The DNA of the CDR3 is TGTGCCAGCAGCGTAGGCCCGGATACCTACGAGCAGTACTTC. Translation: CASSVGPDTYEQYF.

In its sample, this clone was seen a few times. V gene TRBV9 combines with J gene TRBJ2-3; the match to TRBD2 covers 9 bases. The germline CDR1 and CDR2 sequences are SGDLS and YYNGEE. The CDR3 is made up of 16 amino acids. The V segment lost 6 bases and the J segment 5 bases; nucleotides outside the gene matches: 13. The CDR3 is CASTPLSGGRGDTQYF. CDR3 in DNA: TGTGCCAGCACGCCCCTTAGCGGGGGCCGGGGAGATACGCAGTATTTT.

The V and J genes are TRBV6-8 and TRBJ2-5, with D perhaps TRBD2 (5 bases). The ends were cut back, 4 bases at V and 5 bases at J, with 14 bases in the middle. Germline CDR1 is MNHGY and CDR2 is SAAAGT. The CDR3 length is 14 residues. CDR3 coding DNA: TGTGCCAGCAGTTGGGCCACTAGGATGGAGACCCAGTACTTC. Amino acid sequence: CASSWATRMETQYF.

The chain carries TRBV10-2 and TRBJ1-1; D is unclear. The V gene's germline CDR1 is WSHSY and CDR2 SAAADI. This CDR3 is built from 13 residues. Trimming shortened V by 3 bases and J by 2 bases, and 7 bases separated the two germline ends. The CDR3 protein is CASSDRVNTEAFF. The CDR3 coding sequence is TGCGCCAGCAGTGATCGGGTAAACACTGAAGCTTTCTTT.

In its sample, this clone was seen many times. The rearrangement links TRBV11-3 to TRBJ2-5; D remains unclear. V lost 5 bases and J lost 2, with 12 bases in between. The germline V gene has CDR1 SGHNT and CDR2 YENEEA. The CDR3 consists of 14 residues. In DNA, the CDR3 is TGTGCCAGCAGCCCGACTGGATTACAAGAGACCCAGTACTTC. Protein: CASSPTGLQETQYF.

This clone turned up a few times. J is TRBJ2-2 and V is TRBV9; a weak D match, TRBD1 (5 bases). CDR3 length equals 14 residues. Trimming took off 5 bases at V and 7 bases at J, with 15 bases between the two ends. Germline V gene data show CDR1 as SGDLS and CDR2 as YYNGEE. CDR3 loop: CASSGQTVGGELFF. The CDR3, as DNA: TGTGCCAGCAGTGGCCAGACAGTGGGCGGGGAGCTGTTTTTT.

This sequence joins TRBV14 and TRBJ2-2, with a weak D call TRBD2 (5 bases). The V end was cut by 5 bases, the J end by 5 bases, with 15 bases between. This CDR3 spans 15 amino acids. CDR1 and CDR2 from the germline V gene are SGHDN and FVKESK. DNA of the CDR3: TGTGCCAGCAGCGGAGGCTCTATTCGAACCGGGGAGCTGTTTTTT. Its translation is CASSGGSIRTGELFF.

The chain carries TRBV2 and TRBJ2-5; D is unclear. The CDR3 sequence is 13 residues long. Germline lookup yields CDR1 SNHLY and CDR2 FYNNEI. V was pared by 2 bases and J by 2 bases, with 6 bases between. The CDR3 DNA reads TGTGCCAGCAGTGAAAGAGGACAAGAGACCCAGTACTTC. Translated, it gives CASSERGQETQYF.

The genes are TRBV9 and TRBJ1-4, with TRBD1 identical over 7 bases. The CDR3 loop spans 14 amino acids. CDR1 and CDR2 from the germline V gene are SGDLS and YYNGEE. Germline trimming cut 0 bases from V and 8 bases from J; bases unmatched to any gene: 4. DNA for the CDR3: TGTGCCAGCAGCGTAGACAGGGGAGTAGAAAAACTGTTTTTT. This codes for CASSVDRGVEKLFF.

The sample holds a few counts of this clone. CDR3 residues: CASSQDQASGSYEQYF. For the CDR3, the DNA is TGCGCCAGCAGCCAAGATCAGGCTAGCGGGAGTTACGAGCAGTACTTC. The rearrangement uses TRBV1 and TRBJ2-7; the D segment call TRBD2 is taken from the table without a DNA check. TRBV1 counts as a pseudogene. The CDR3 has 16 amino acids.

Concerning this clone: Other DNA sequences of this sample code for an identical CDR3. The V call is TRBV29-1, the J call TRBJ1-4; 8 nucleotides line up with TRBD1. The germline gives CDR1 SQVTM, CDR2 ANQGSEA. The CDR3 sequence is 12 residues long. V shed 6 bases, J shed 7 bases, and the junction held 4 bases outside the gene matches. Here the CDR3 reads CSVTGGSEKLFF. For the CDR3, the DNA is TGCAGCGTCACAGGGGGAAGTGAAAAACTGTTTTTT.

The chain couples TRBV29-1 to TRBJ2-5; D is perhaps TRBD1 (6 bases). This CDR3 is built from 13 residues. Germline V lookup: CDR1 SQVTM, CDR2 ANQGSEA. Deletions cut 1 base from V and 4 bases from J, with 10 bases between. This chain's CDR3 is CSVEGDKRETQYF. CDR3 sequence (DNA): TGCAGCGTTGAAGGGGACAAACGAGAGACCCAGTACTTC.

Only one count was recorded for this clone. The chain links TRBV9 to TRBJ1-2, with D unclear. CDR3 size: 12 residues. V shed 4 bases and J shed 4 bases, with 8 bases lying between them. CDR1 is SGDLS, CDR2 YYNGEE, per germline. This chain's CDR3 is CASSRSSYGYTF. CDR3 DNA sequence: TGTGCCAGCAGCCGTAGCTCCTATGGCTACACCTTC.

V usage is TRBV5-1 and J usage is TRBJ1-4; D ambiguous. Trimming left V 4 bases short and J 0 bases short, with 10 bases between. The CDR3 runs to 15 residues. Germline assignment: CDR1 SGHRS and CDR2 YFSETQ. The CDR3 DNA sequence: TGCGCCAGCAGCCCGACGGGAGCAACTAATGAAAAACTGTTTTTT. Its translation is CASSPTGATNEKLFF.

The chain joins TRBV23-1 to TRBJ1-4; D ambiguous. TRBV23-1 is an ORF; its function is uncertain. This CDR3 has 13 amino acids. Deletions cut 6 bases from V and 11 bases from J, with 16 bases between. The CDR3 reads CASSPRIEGKLFF. The CDR3 region has the DNA TGCGCCAGCAGCCCCCGTATCGAGGGTAAACTGTTTTTT.

V and J are TRBV19 and TRBJ1-4; D is unclear. The CDR3 has 14 residues. V shed 5 bases and J shed 6 bases, with 13 bases lying between them. CDR1 is LNHDA, CDR2 SQIVND, per germline (reference sequence). This CDR3 reads CASSPWSRDEKLFF. The DNA of the CDR3 is TGTGCCAGTAGTCCGTGGTCCCGGGATGAAAAACTGTTTTTT.

This clone was observed at least ten times. J is TRBJ1-2 and V is TRBV11-3; 10 bases agree with TRBD1. J gave up 5 bases and V 5 bases, and 8 bases lay outside the gene matches. Germline V CDR1 and CDR2: SGHNT, YENEEA. The length of the CDR3 is 15 residues. The CDR3: CASSPGQGMLYGYTF. The CDR3 DNA reads as TGTGCCAGCAGCCCGGGACAGGGGATGCTATATGGCTACACCTTC. Full variable domain (remainder filled in from reference TRBV11-3 and TRBJ1-2): EAGVVQSPRYKIIEKKQPVAFWCNPISGHNTLYWYLQNLGQGPELLIRYENEEAVDDSQLPKDRFSAERLKGVDSTLKIQPAELGDSAVYLCASSPGQGMLYGYTFGSGTRLTVV.

This chain connects TRBV11-3 to TRBJ1-1; 8 bases map to TRBD1. The germline V gene encodes CDR1 SGHNT and CDR2 YENEEA. V shed 1 base, J shed 5 bases, and the junction held 3 bases outside the gene matches. The CDR3 runs 14 residues. The CDR3 region is CASSLVQGVTEAFF. As DNA, the CDR3 is TGTGCCAGCAGCTTAGTACAGGGGGTAACTGAAGCTTTCTTT.

This clone is categorized as medium-sized. This rearrangement joins TRBV11-3 to TRBJ2-2; 7 bases fit TRBD1. Germline V gene lookup returns CDR1 SGHNT and CDR2 YENEEA. Unmatched junction bases numbered 2, after V lost 5 bases and J lost 2 bases. CDR3 length: 14 amino acids. In DNA form, the CDR3 reads TGTGCCAGCAGCCGGACAGGAAACACCGGGGAGCTGTTTTTT. Amino acids: CASSRTGNTGELFF.

The chain joins TRBV6-8 to TRBJ1-6; TRBD1 matches at 8 bases. Germline V gene data show CDR1 as MNHGY and CDR2 as SAAAGT. Losses at the gene ends were 7 bases for V and 9 bases for J; bases not matched to a gene: 11. There are 15 residues in the CDR3. CDR3 in amino acids: CASTEAGQGFSPLHF. The CDR3 DNA sequence: TGTGCCAGCACCGAGGCTGGACAGGGATTTTCACCCCTCCACTTT.

This clone was seen a few times. The genes are TRBV9 and TRBJ2-7, with 12 bases lining up with TRBD1. V was clipped by 4 bases and J by 9 bases; unmatched bases: 11. Germline lookup yields CDR1 SGDLS and CDR2 YYNGEE. The CDR3 has 15 amino acids. CDR3 DNA: TGTGCCAGCAGCCCCGGGGACAGGGGGCAGGGGGGGCAGTACTTC. Its protein product is CASSPGDRGQGGQYF. Using reference TRBV9 and TRBJ2-7 for the parts outside the CDR3, the full variable domain is DSGVTQTPKHLITATGQRVTLRCSPRSGDLSVYWYQQSLDQGLQFLIQYYNGEERAKGNILERFSAQQFPDLHSELNLSSLELGDSALYFCASSPGDRGQGGQYFGPGTRLTVT.

Sample share makes this clone medium-sized (0.01 to 0.1%). The chain uses TRBV15 and TRBJ1-2; TRBD1 matches at 7 bases. The CDR3 totals 17 residues. V lost 6 bases, J lost 5 bases, and 18 bases stayed unmatched. The germline CDR1 and CDR2 sequences are LNHNV and YYDKDF (reference sequence). The CDR3 here is CATSERDRGVGGYGYTF. The CDR3 bases are TGTGCCACCAGTGAACGGGACAGAGGAGTGGGAGGGTATGGCTACACCTTC.

The table lists this clone with a count of one. The chain combines TRBV19 with TRBJ1-1; no definite D call. The germline gives CDR1 LNHDA, CDR2 SQIVND (reference sequence). The CDR3 covers 15 residues. The chain's CDR3 is CVALGPDKLVNEAFF. The CDR3 coding sequence is TGTGTTGCACTCGGGCCTGATAAACTGGTAAATGAAGCTTTCTTT.

This clone showed up just once. J is TRBJ1-1 and V is TRBV15, with D tentatively TRBD1 (5 bases). This CDR3 has 14 amino acids. Trimming stripped 0 bases from V and 8 bases from J, with 13 bases between. Germline CDR1 reads LNHNV; CDR2 reads YYDKDF (reference sequence). The CDR3 loop is CATSRDVAGREAFF. DNA of the CDR3: TGTGCCACCAGCAGAGATGTAGCGGGGCGAGAAGCTTTCTTT.

This chain links TRBV19 with TRBJ1-3; TRBD1 matches 7 bases. V dropped 7 bases and J dropped 0; count of bases not matched to a gene: 6. Germline assignment: CDR1 LNHDA and CDR2 SQIVND (reference sequence). This CDR3 region has 15 residues. This chain's CDR3 is CASMAGTASGNTIYF. In DNA, the CDR3 is TGTGCCAGTATGGCCGGGACAGCCTCTGGAAACACCATATATTTT.